This passage covers 13 T cell receptor beta chains from one sample sequenced in a study of human T cells and chemical hapten exposure. Stated time point: pre-sensitization, week 0. Described treatment: therapeutic diphenylcyclopropenone sensitization with weekly scalp DPC. TCRdb reprocessed the RACE reads via MiXCR and lists one record per CDR3 protein. Counted here are fewer than 300,000 distinct CDR3 sequences, 7.5% to 8% occurring once; the ten biggest clones make up 1.2%. The starting material was whole blood, obtained in connection with sensitization to the hapten diphenylcyclopropenone (DPC). These receptor sequences come from a man between 18 and 29 years old with alopecia areata. Some clones in this sample may be carry-over from other donors' samples.

This clonotype was recorded many times. The chain couples TRBV10-3 to TRBJ1-2; D is ambiguous. Germline-derived CDR1 and CDR2 are ENHRY and SYGVKD. CDR3 size: 14 residues. Trimming took 5 bases from V and 4 from J, leaving 14 bases between them. The CDR3 region has the DNA TGTGCCATCAGTTACGCCCGGGGTAGCTATGGCTACACCTTC. Its protein product is CAISYARGSYGYTF.

This chain uses TRBV5-5 with TRBJ2-6; no reliable D call. The length of the CDR3 is 15 residues. Deletions cut 6 bases from V and 0 bases from J, with 10 bases between. CDR1 and CDR2 (germline): SGHKS, YYEKEE (reference sequence). The CDR3 region is CASTSAYSGANVLTF. Here the CDR3 DNA reads TGTGCCAGCACTTCGGCCTACTCTGGGGCCAACGTCCTGACTTTC.

This clonotype was seen only a few times. This chain uses TRBV7-2 with TRBJ2-5, with 8 bases that match TRBD2. The CDR3 consists of 17 residues. J was trimmed by 6 bases and V by 4 bases; bases with no gene match: 16. CDR1 SGHTA and CDR2 FQGNSA come from the germline V gene. Here the CDR3 reads CASSSSGTGGRWKTQYF. Written as DNA, the CDR3 is TGTGCCAGCAGCTCATCCGGAACGGGGGGGCGATGGAAGACCCAGTACTTC.

The chain is built from TRBV29-1 and TRBJ1-3; 8 bases match TRBD1. Germline V gives CDR1 SQVTM, CDR2 ANQGSEA. Trimming removed 6 bases from V and 1 base from J; junction bases left unmatched: 8. The CDR3 spans 15 residues. The CDR3 DNA reads as TGCAGCGTGGATGGACAGGGAGATTCTGGAAACACCATATATTTT. Translated, it gives CSVDGQGDSGNTIYF.

The J gene is TRBJ2-5, the V gene TRBV12-3 or TRBV12-4; 11 bases are shared with TRBD2. Losses at the gene ends were 5 bases for V and 5 bases for J; bases not matched to a gene: 7. The CDR3 consists of 15 residues. The CDR3 bases are TGTGCCAGCAGTCAACTAGCGGGGGCGGGGGAGACCCAGTACTTC. Translated, it gives CASSQLAGAGETQYF.

This clonotype has a handful of counts. This chain joins TRBV29-1 and TRBJ1-2, with D unresolved. V lost 4 bases and J lost 3, with 3 bases in between. The CDR3 length is 10 residues. The V gene's germline CDR1 is SQVTM and CDR2 ANQGSEA. This CDR3 reads CSVAYYGYTF. The CDR3 region has the DNA TGCAGCGTTGCCTACTATGGCTACACCTTC.

This clonotype was picked up a small number of times. The chain combines TRBV7-2 with TRBJ2-1; 10 bases agree with TRBD2. The germline gives CDR1 SGHTA, CDR2 FQGNSA. The CDR3 sequence is 18 residues long. The J segment lost 0 bases and the V segment lost 5 bases, leaving 10 bases of the junction unmatched. DNA for the CDR3: TGTGCCAGCAGCCGACCTAAAGCGGGGGGGCGCTCCTACAATGAGCAGTTCTTC. It codes for CASSRPKAGGRSYNEQFF.

The chain is built from TRBV7-9 and TRBJ2-3, with a weak D call TRBD2 (5 bases). Germline V gene data show CDR1 as SEHNR and CDR2 as FQNEAQ (reference sequence). CDR3 length equals 14 residues. Between the trimmed V and J ends, which lost 5 bases and 4 bases, there was a span of 13 bases. For the CDR3, the DNA is TGTGCCAGCAGCCTCTATAGCGTCTCAGATACGCAGTATTTT. Translated: CASSLYSVSDTQYF.

This clonotype has a handful of counts. CDR3 in DNA: TGTGCCAGCAGCGTAGACCCGGACTTCATGAACACTGAAGCTTTCTTT. Amino acids: CASSVDPDFMNTEAFF. The chain is built from TRBV9 and TRBJ1-1; D is uncertain. Per germline, CDR1 SGDLS and CDR2 YYNGEE. V gave up 0 bases and J gave up 0 bases, with 12 bases separating them. This CDR3 region has 16 residues.

This clonotype was seen at least ten times. The chain has TRBV15 and TRBJ1-2; 8 bases are a match to TRBD1. There are 16 residues in the CDR3. J gave up 4 bases and V 0 bases, and 7 bases lay outside the gene matches. CDR1 and CDR2 from the germline V gene are LNHNV and YYDKDF (reference sequence). This CDR3 is CATSRDRTGTSYGYTF. CDR3 nucleotides: TGTGCCACCAGCAGAGATAGGACAGGGACCAGCTATGGCTACACCTTC.

This clonotype was recorded a few times. V is TRBV6-4 and J is TRBJ1-6; no clear D. The CDR3 is 14 amino acids. The V end was cut by 3 bases, the J end by 9 bases, with 12 bases between. Germline V lookup: CDR1 MRHNA, CDR2 SNTAGT. The CDR3 spells CASSEIYRGSPLHF. The CDR3 DNA reads as TGTGCCAGCAGTGAAATCTATCGGGGTTCACCCCTCCACTTT.

The sample holds a few counts of this clonotype. The chain is built from TRBV4-1 and TRBJ1-1; unclear D gene. Germline values: CDR1 MGHRA, CDR2 YSYEKL. The CDR3 runs to 14 residues. V dropped 7 bases and J dropped 5 bases, with 17 bases sitting between them. The CDR3 DNA reads TGCGCCAGCAAATTCTCGGTAGTAGAAACTGAAGCTTTCTTT. Its translation: CASKFSVVETEAFF.

This clonotype was picked up a small number of times. The chain has TRBV7-2 and TRBJ1-1; 7 bases agree with TRBD1. The V segment lost 5 bases and the J segment 8 bases; nucleotides outside the gene matches: 5. CDR3 length equals 12 residues. Germline values: CDR1 SGHTA, CDR2 FQGNSA. In DNA form, the CDR3 reads TGTGCCAGCAGCGAATACAGGGGAGAAGCTTTCTTT. It codes for CASSEYRGEAFF.